This entry lists 32 T cell receptor beta chains sequenced from one sample in a study of blood T cell repertoires in COVID-19. Sequencing was performed with immunoSEQ multiplex PCR; in TCRdb, only in-frame clones are kept and a portion is missing. In the table there are 53,000 or so clones, about 77% of which are singletons. The sample comprised peripheral blood. The source is a man aged 65-85 years with active or convalescent COVID-19.

The chain combines TRBV19 with TRBJ1-3, with D perhaps matching TRBD1 (5 bases). Germline V gene lookup returns CDR1 LNHDA and CDR2 SQIVND (reference sequence). Deletions cut 10 bases from V and 0 bases from J, with 13 bases between. The CDR3 totals 14 residues. The CDR3 sequence is CATLRRGSGNTIYF. The CDR3, as DNA: TGTGCCACCTTGAGAAGGGGCTCTGGAAACACCATATATTTT.

This chain connects TRBV5-1 to TRBJ2-2; 10 nucleotides match TRBD1. The CDR3 is made up of 14 amino acids. Germline assignment: CDR1 SGHRS and CDR2 YFSETQ. V gave up 3 bases and J gave up 5 bases; unmatched junction bases: 1. CDR3 sequence: CASSWTGGTGELFF. CDR3 in DNA: TGCGCCAGCAGCTGGACAGGGGGAACCGGGGAGCTGTTTTTT.

The rearrangement uses TRBV5-1 and TRBJ1-1; possible D gene TRBD1, 5 bases. The CDR3 is 13 residues long. The V end was cut by 2 bases, the J end by 5 bases, with 10 bases between. Germline V CDR1 and CDR2: SGHRS, YFSETQ. CDR3 sequence reads: CASSFGEGTEAFF. In DNA, the CDR3 is TGCGCCAGCAGCTTTGGGGAGGGGACTGAAGCTTTCTTT.

The chain is built from TRBV6-2 or TRBV6-3 and TRBJ1-5; 8 bases are a match to TRBD1. The CDR3 has 14 amino acids. CDR1 and CDR2 from the germline V gene are MNHEY and SVGEGT. V gave up 6 bases and J gave up 0 bases; unmatched junction bases: 1. CDR3 coding DNA: TGTGCCAGCAGCCAGGGGGCTAGCAATCAGCCCCAGCATTTT. This encodes CASSQGASNQPQHF.

The chain has TRBV11-2 and TRBJ2-7; D uncertain. The V end lost 4 bases, the J end lost 6 bases, and 10 bases lay between the germline ends. The CDR3 loop spans 12 amino acids. Germline CDR1 and CDR2: SGHAT and FQNNGV. DNA for the CDR3: TGTGCCAGCAGCTCCCCCCCGGGCGAGCAGTACTTC. Translating gives CASSSPPGEQYF.

The rearrangement uses TRBV21-1 and TRBJ2-7; the DNA was not used to check the table's D call, TRBD1. TRBV21-1 is a pseudogene locus. The CDR3 is 16 amino acids. CDR3 loop: CASSKEDRNHSYEQYF. Written as DNA, the CDR3 is TGTGCCAGCAGCAAAGAGGACAGGAATCACTCCTACGAGCAGTACTTC.

The chain recombines TRBV7-3 with TRBJ2-2; D is possibly TRBD1 (5 bases). The V and J ends lost 1 base and 6 bases respectively, with 6 bases between them. The germline V gene has CDR1 SGHTA and CDR2 FQGTGA. CDR3 length: 13 residues. The CDR3 reads CASSLMGPGELFF. CDR3 nucleotide sequence: TGTGCCAGCAGCTTAATGGGGCCCGGGGAGCTGTTTTTT.

The chain links TRBV4-3 to TRBJ1-2; 7 positions agree with TRBD1. This CDR3 is built from 14 residues. Germline CDR1 LGHNA, CDR2 YSLEER. V lost 3 bases and J lost 8; bases outside the gene matches: 9. CDR3 amino acids: CASSHIGGRPGYTF. CDR3 in DNA: TGCGCCAGCAGCCACATAGGGGGCAGGCCAGGCTACACCTTC.

In this sample, this clone turned up many times. The chain is built from TRBV19 and TRBJ1-5, with 8 bases that match TRBD1. After removal of 5 bases from V and 10 bases from J, the junction contained 7 bases not matched to a gene. The CDR3 has 13 amino acids. Germline V lookup: CDR1 LNHDA, CDR2 SQIVND (reference sequence). CDR3 sequence: CASSDRGYQPQHF. CDR3 nucleotide sequence: TGTGCCAGTAGTGACAGGGGCTACCAACCCCAGCATTTT.

The rearrangement links TRBV12-5 to TRBJ1-1, with 7 bases aligning to TRBD1. CDR3 length: 14 amino acids. After removal of 5 bases from V and 2 bases from J, the junction contained 5 bases not matched to a gene. Germline V gives CDR1 LGHNT, CDR2 FRNRAP. The DNA of the CDR3 is TGTGCTAGTGGTCTCAGACAGGGCAACACTGAAGCTTTCTTT. It yields the protein CASGLRQGNTEAFF. The full variable domain, completed using reference TRBV12-5 and TRBJ1-1, is DARVTQTPRHKVTEMGQEVTMRCQPILGHNTVFWYRQTMMQGLELLAYFRNRAPLDDSGMPKDRFSAEMPDATLATLKIQPSEPRDSAVYFCASGLRQGNTEAFFGQGTRLTVV.

J is TRBJ1-2 and V is TRBV29-1; 8 nucleotides align to TRBD1. V dropped 1 base and J dropped 8; count of bases not matched to a gene: 3. From germline, CDR1 is SQVTM and CDR2 ANQGSEA. The CDR3 sequence is 12 residues long. The CDR3 DNA reads as TGCAGCGTTGAAGGCAGGGGGCGAGGCTACACCTTC. Protein: CSVEGRGRGYTF.

This chain links TRBV11-3 with TRBJ2-7; 10 bases are shared with TRBD1. The CDR3 has 15 residues. With V trimmed by 3 bases and J by 3 bases, 5 bases remained unmatched. Germline loops: CDR1 SGHNT, CDR2 YENEEA. The CDR3 DNA sequence: TGTGCCAGCAGCTTGGAGGGACAGGGGATCTACGAGCAGTACTTC. Translating gives CASSLEGQGIYEQYF.

The chain joins TRBV7-9 to TRBJ2-3; TRBD2 aligns across 8 bases. Trimming at V came to 5 bases and at J to 1 base, leaving 5 bases not matched to a gene. This CDR3 spans 15 amino acids. From germline, CDR1 is SEHNR and CDR2 FQNEAQ (reference sequence). CDR3 region: CASSPDGGGTDTQYF. CDR3 DNA sequence: TGTGCCAGCAGCCCCGACGGGGGGGGCACAGATACGCAGTATTTT.

V and J are TRBV2 and TRBJ1-4; tentative D call: TRBD1 (6 bases). V gave up 5 bases and J gave up 8 bases, with 15 bases separating them. The CDR3 covers 14 residues. Germline V gene data show CDR1 as SNHLY and CDR2 as FYNNEI. CDR3 in amino acids: CASSQQGVREKLFF. CDR3 bases: TGTGCCAGCAGTCAACAGGGAGTCAGGGAAAAACTGTTTTTT.

V gene TRBV4-3 combines with J gene TRBJ2-1; possible D gene TRBD2, 6 bases. V was trimmed by 4 bases and J by 0 bases, leaving 10 bases between them. The CDR3 contains 15 residues. Germline CDR1 and CDR2: LGHNA and YSLEER. The CDR3 nucleotides are TGCGCCAGCAGCCCCTTAGCGGTCTCCTACAATGAGCAGTTCTTC. Amino acid sequence: CASSPLAVSYNEQFF.

This clone came up a few times. This chain connects TRBV28 to TRBJ1-2; 11 bases match TRBD1. This CDR3 contains 17 residues. Germline-derived CDR1 and CDR2 are MDHEN and SYDVKM. V lost 6 bases to trimming and J lost 4 bases; unmatched junction nucleotides: 13. The CDR3 loop is CASSPGTGGFDSYGYTF. In nucleotides, the CDR3 is TGTGCCAGCAGCCCCGGGACAGGGGGTTTTGATAGCTATGGCTACACCTTC.

The rearrangement uses TRBV6-2 or TRBV6-3 and TRBJ2-7, with D perhaps TRBD2 (6 bases). This CDR3 is 15 amino acids long. Trimming cost V 2 bases and J 7 bases, with 18 bases left between them. Germline V gene data show CDR1 as MNHEY and CDR2 as SVGEGT. CDR3 bases: TGTGCCAGCAGTTACGGAGGGGCCCTGCCCCTTGAGCAGTACTTC. This gives the protein CASSYGGALPLEQYF.

This clone was observed a single time. This chain links TRBV15 with TRBJ1-2; D possibly corresponds to TRBD1 (5 bases). V gave up 1 base and J gave up 1 base, with 7 bases separating them. Germline-derived CDR1 and CDR2 are LNHNV and YYDKDF (reference sequence). The CDR3 runs to 14 residues. The CDR3 sequence: CATSRGQLNYGYTF. CDR3 sequence (DNA): TGTGCCACCAGCAGAGGACAGCTTAACTATGGCTACACCTTC.

This clone was detected only a few times. The V gene is TRBV7-9, the J gene TRBJ2-7; 13 nucleotides agree with TRBD2. The CDR3 loop spans 14 amino acids. CDR1 and CDR2 from the germline V gene are SEHNR and FQNEAQ (reference sequence). The V segment lost 5 bases and the J segment 5 bases; nucleotides outside the gene matches: 3. CDR3 residues: CASSPGLAGDEQYF. The CDR3 nucleotides read TGTGCCAGCAGCCCCGGACTAGCGGGAGACGAGCAGTACTTC.

This sequence joins TRBV6-5 and TRBJ2-7, with TRBD1 matching 9 bases. CDR1 and CDR2 (germline): MNHEY, SVGAGI. V lost 5 bases, J lost 7 bases, and 12 bases stayed unmatched. CDR3 length equals 15 residues. CDR3 nucleotides: TGTGCCAGCAGTCCCCTGGGACAGGGCGTTGGTGAGCAGTACTTC. This sequence encodes CASSPLGQGVGEQYF.

The chain has TRBV5-1 and TRBJ1-4; no clear D. There are 14 residues in the CDR3. V gave up 0 bases and J gave up 7 bases, with 10 bases separating them. CDR1 and CDR2 (germline): SGHRS, YFSETQ. CDR3 sequence: CASSLERRGEKLFF. CDR3 nucleotides: TGCGCCAGCAGCTTGGAACGGCGGGGTGAAAAACTGTTTTTT.

The chain combines TRBV27 with TRBJ1-1; 10 nucleotides align to TRBD1. Germline V gene data show CDR1 as MNHEY and CDR2 as SMNVEV (reference sequence). The J segment lost 4 bases and the V segment lost 1 base, leaving 12 bases of the junction unmatched. This CDR3 comprises 18 residues. The DNA for the CDR3 is TGTGCCAGCAGTTTATGGGGCGGGGACAGGGGTTGGGGCACTGAAGCTTTCTTT. As protein: CASSLWGGDRGWGTEAFF.

The CDR3 nucleotides read TGTGCCAGCAGTTTGCAAGACAGGGGCCGTGGCTATGGCTACACCTTC. Amino acids: CASSLQDRGRGYGYTF. J is TRBJ1-2 and V is TRBV28; 8 bases map to TRBD1. The V segment lost 3 bases and the J segment 4 bases; nucleotides outside the gene matches: 10. From germline, CDR1 is MDHEN and CDR2 SYDVKM. This CDR3 is built from 16 residues.

The CDR3 DNA reads as TGTGCCTGGAGCCCCGGGACAGACTCTGGAAACACCATATATTTT. This gives the protein CAWSPGTDSGNTIYF. The chain joins TRBV30 to TRBJ1-3; TRBD1 matches at 7 bases. CDR1 is GTSNPN, CDR2 SVGIG, per germline (reference sequence). The ends lost 3 bases at V and 0 bases at J; junction bases unmatched: 5. The CDR3 loop spans 15 amino acids. Full variable domain (rest looked up from reference TRBV30 and TRBJ1-3): SQTIHQWPATLVQPVGSPLSLECTVEGTSNPNLYWYRQAAGRGLQLLFYSVGIGQISSEVPQNLSASRPQDRQFILSSKKLLLSDSGFYLCAWSPGTDSGNTIYFGEGSWLTVV.

This clone was detected ten times or more. The chain has TRBV6-2 or TRBV6-3 and TRBJ2-2; D gene unclear. This CDR3 comprises 14 residues. Germline V gives CDR1 MNHEY, CDR2 SVGEGT. The V gene lost 0 bases and the J gene lost 4 bases, with 6 bases spanning the gap. CDR3 bases: TGTGCCAGCAGTTACTCGGCTTTCACCGGGGAGCTGTTTTTT. This sequence encodes CASSYSAFTGELFF.

This clone was found once. The genes are TRBV9 and TRBJ2-3; D gene uncertain. The V end was cut by 4 bases, the J end by 0 bases, with 3 bases between. CDR1 is SGDLS and CDR2 is YYNGEE in the germline V gene. The length of the CDR3 is 12 residues. This CDR3 reads CASSPSTDTQYF. CDR3 DNA sequence: TGTGCCAGCAGCCCAAGCACAGATACGCAGTATTTT. Combining the CDR3 with reference TRBV9 and TRBJ2-3 gives the whole variable domain DSGVTQTPKHLITATGQRVTLRCSPRSGDLSVYWYQQSLDQGLQFLIQYYNGEERAKGNILERFSAQQFPDLHSELNLSSLELGDSALYFCASSPSTDTQYFGPGTRLTVL.

This chain joins TRBV30 and TRBJ1-2, with D possibly TRBD1 on 5 matching bases. Germline assignment: CDR1 GTSNPN and CDR2 SVGIG (reference sequence). This CDR3 region has 15 residues. V shed 0 bases and J shed 2 bases, with 13 bases lying between them. DNA for the CDR3: TGTGCCTGGAGTGTACCGGGGGGTTTGAACTATGGCTACACCTTC. Amino acid sequence: CAWSVPGGLNYGYTF.

The genes are TRBV11-2 and TRBJ2-1, with 12 bases lining up with TRBD2. Germline CDR1 SGHAT, CDR2 FQNNGV. The CDR3 loop spans 16 amino acids. J gave up 9 bases and V 6 bases, and 12 bases lay outside the gene matches. The CDR3 DNA sequence: TGTGCCAGCAGAACTAGCGGGAGGCGGACGGGGGGTGAGCAGTTCTTC. Residues: CASRTSGRRTGGEQFF.

This clone was found a few times. The chain links TRBV30 to TRBJ2-1; 8 positions match TRBD2. V shed 1 base, J shed 2 bases, and the junction held 28 bases outside the gene matches. Germline V lookup: CDR1 GTSNPN, CDR2 SVGIG (reference sequence). The CDR3 spans 23 residues. CDR3 protein: CAWSAFSGATGYTVQVAYNEQFF. Here the CDR3 DNA reads TGTGCCTGGAGTGCGTTTAGCGGGGCCACTGGCTATACCGTCCAAGTCGCCTACAATGAGCAGTTCTTC.

The V call is TRBV19, the J call TRBJ2-3, with D tentatively TRBD2 (5 bases). With 6 bases removed from V and 5 bases from J, the gap between germline ends came to 9 bases. This CDR3 has 12 residues. Looked up from germline, CDR1 is LNHDA and CDR2 is SQIVND (reference sequence). CDR3 bases: TGTGCCAGTAGACAGAGCGGAGATACGCAGTATTTT. Translation: CASRQSGDTQYF.

The rearrangement uses TRBV5-1 and TRBJ1-6; 11 positions match TRBD1. The trim removed 0 bases at V and 6 bases at J, leaving 2 bases unmatched. The CDR3 is made up of 16 amino acids. The germline V gene has CDR1 SGHRS and CDR2 YFSETQ. The CDR3 DNA reads as TGCGCCAGCAGCTTGGCCGGGACAGGGGGTAATTCACCCCTCCACTTT. Its protein is CASSLAGTGGNSPLHF. Complete variable domain (other parts from reference TRBV5-1 and TRBJ1-6): KAGVTQTPRYLIKTRGQQVTLSCSPISGHRSVSWYQQTPGQGLQFLFEYFSETQRNKGNFPGRFSGRQFSNSRSEMNVSTLELGDSALYLCASSLAGTGGNSPLHFGNGTRLTVT.

The chain recombines TRBV11-2 with TRBJ2-6, with a weak D call TRBD1 (5 bases). CDR1 is SGHAT and CDR2 is FQNNGV in the germline V gene. This CDR3 contains 15 residues. Deletions cut 3 bases from V and 2 bases from J, with 8 bases between. The CDR3 loop reads CASSFQGTGANVLTF. The CDR3 DNA reads as TGTGCCAGCAGCTTTCAGGGCACTGGGGCCAACGTCCTGACTTTC.